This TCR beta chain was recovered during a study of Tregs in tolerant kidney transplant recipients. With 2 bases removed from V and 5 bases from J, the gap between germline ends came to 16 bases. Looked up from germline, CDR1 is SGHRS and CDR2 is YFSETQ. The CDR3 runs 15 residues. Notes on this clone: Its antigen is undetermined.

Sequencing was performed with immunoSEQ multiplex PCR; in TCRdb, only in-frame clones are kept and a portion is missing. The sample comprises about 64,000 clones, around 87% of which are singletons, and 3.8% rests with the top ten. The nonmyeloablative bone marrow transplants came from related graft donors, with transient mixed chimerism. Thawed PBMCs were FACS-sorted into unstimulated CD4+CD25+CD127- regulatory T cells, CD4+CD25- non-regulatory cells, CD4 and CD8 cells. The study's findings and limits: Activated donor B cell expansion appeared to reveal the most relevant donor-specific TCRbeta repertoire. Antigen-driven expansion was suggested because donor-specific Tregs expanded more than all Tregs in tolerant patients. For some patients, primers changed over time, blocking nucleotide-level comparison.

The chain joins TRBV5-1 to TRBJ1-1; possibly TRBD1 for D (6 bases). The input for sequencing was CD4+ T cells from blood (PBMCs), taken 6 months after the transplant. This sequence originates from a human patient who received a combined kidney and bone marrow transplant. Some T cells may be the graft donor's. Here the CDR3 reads CASSFLQGTGTEAFF. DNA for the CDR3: TGCGCCAGCAGCTTTTTACAGGGTACTGGGACTGAAGCTTTCTTT.